This T cell receptor (beta chain) originates from a study of PD-L1 blockade in urothelial cancer. Study outcomes and limitations: Better progression-free and overall survival followed lower pretreatment blood clonality. Clones that were tumor-associated expanded more in the blood of durable-benefit patients at 3 weeks.

Spike-ins of synthetic TCR analog templates went into each PCR. Assay: immunoSEQ multiplex PCR; the TCRdb copy retains only in-frame clones and omits some. The sample has more than 90,000 clones; 80% to 95% are singletons. Time point noted: peripheral blood 6 weeks after treatment start. Germline CDR1 and CDR2: LNHDA and SQIVND (reference sequence). CDR3 length equals 15 residues. Germline trimming cut 5 bases from V and 4 bases from J; bases unmatched to any gene: 7. Comment on this clone: Its specificity is unknown.

The receptor comes from a man in his sixties with urothelial cancer. This specimen was PBMCs, taken around atezolizumab (anti-PD-L1) treatment. The chain is built from TRBV19 and TRBJ2-1; TRBD1 agrees at 8 bases. CDR3 in DNA: TGTGCCAGTAGTGGGAGACAGGGGAGGTACAATGAGCAGTTCTTC. Translating it yields CASSGRQGRYNEQFF.